One T cell receptor (beta chain) is described in this entry. The antigen is unknown. Libraries were prepared by immunoSEQ multiplex PCR; TCRdb keeps only in-frame clonotypes and omits some of them. The profile shows fewer than 80,000 clones, approximately 86% of them singletons. Trimming took 3 bases from V and 4 from J; bases not matched to a gene: 9. Germline V gene sequence: CDR1 SEHNR, CDR2 FQNEAQ (reference sequence). The CDR3 runs 16 residues. The sample comes from a study of OX40 agonist ivuxolimab in advanced cancers. Findings and limits, study-wide: In CD8+ T cells, expanded clones were on average more numerous than in CD4+.

V is TRBV7-9 and J is TRBJ2-3, with 8 bases aligning to TRBD1. The sequencing used CD4+ or CD8+ T cells sorted from blood, collected in a trial of the OX40 agonist ivuxolimab. This TCR derives from an adult with an advanced solid tumor such as melanoma, head and neck, liver or kidney cancer. CDR3 coding DNA: TGTGCCAGCAGCTTTTCAGGGGGCGGAGGAGCAGATACGCAGTATTTT. The encoded protein is CASSFSGGGGADTQYF.